What follows are 14 T cell receptor beta chains derived from one specimen sequenced in a study of human T cells and chemical hapten exposure. TCRdb reprocessed the RACE reads with MiXCR, giving one entry per CDR3 protein. The data contain 300,000 to 450,000 distinct CDR3 sequences, 4.8% of them seen just once; the ten biggest clones take up approximately 2.3%. Documented time point: patch test 1, 2 weeks after DPC sensitization. Treatment here: therapeutic diphenylcyclopropenone sensitization with weekly scalp DPC. This sample comprised whole blood, obtained in connection with sensitization to the hapten diphenylcyclopropenone (DPC). These receptors were taken from a woman between 45 and 60 years old with alopecia areata. Some clones in this sample may be carry-over from other donors' samples.

Of note for this clonotype: A much larger clone lies a single base off, so this may be a read error. The V call is TRBV12-3 or TRBV12-4, the J call TRBJ2-1; TRBD2 agrees at 13 bases. The J segment lost 4 bases and the V segment lost 5 bases, leaving 8 bases of the junction unmatched. This CDR3 has 17 amino acids. CDR3 loop: CASSNLAGLAGYNEQFF. The CDR3, as DNA: TGTGCCAGCAGTAACCTGGCGGGACTAGCGGGGTACAATGAGCAGTTCTTC.

This clonotype was counted between two and nine times. CDR3 nucleotides: TGTGCCAGCAGCTCCGTGTACCCTCCGGGGCGGACAGATACGCAGTATTTT. Translation gives CASSSVYPPGRTDTQYF. The chain employs TRBV13 and TRBJ2-3; D is tentatively TRBD1 or TRBD2 (5 bases each). This CDR3 contains 17 residues. CDR1 and CDR2 from the germline V gene are PRHDT and FYEKMQ (reference sequence). V was cut by 4 bases and J by 3 bases, with 20 bases left in between.

This clonotype was recorded many times. This sequence joins TRBV6-1 and TRBJ1-5, with a weak D call TRBD1 (5 bases). The CDR3 contains 16 residues. Germline CDR1 MNHNS, CDR2 SASEGT. The V end was cut by 5 bases, the J end by 4 bases, with 18 bases between. The CDR3 DNA is TGTGCCAGCAGTCAATCCGGGACGCTGAAAAATCAGCCCCAGCATTTT. Amino acids: CASSQSGTLKNQPQHF.

At least ten counts were recorded for this clonotype. This rearrangement joins TRBV7-2 to TRBJ2-1; D may be TRBD2 (6 bases). CDR3 length equals 12 residues. Trimming cost V 3 bases and J 7 bases, with 7 bases left between them. Germline V gives CDR1 SGHTA, CDR2 FQGNSA. CDR3 DNA sequence: TGTGCCAGCAGCTTTAGCGGTAATGAGCAGTTCTTC. Translated, it gives CASSFSGNEQFF.

This clonotype was counted at least ten times. The CDR3 nucleotides read TGCAGTGCTCCCCGGACAGCCCTAGCCAAAAACATTCAGTACTTC. Protein: CSAPRTALAKNIQYF. The rearrangement links TRBV20-1 to TRBJ2-4; tentatively, D is TRBD1 (6 bases). Looked up from germline, CDR1 is DFQATT and CDR2 is SNEGSKA (reference sequence). The V and J ends lost 5 bases and 0 bases respectively, with 14 bases between them. This CDR3 spans 15 amino acids.

This clonotype was seen ten or more times. The genes are TRBV12-3 or TRBV12-4 and TRBJ1-4; 8 nucleotides line up with TRBD1. This CDR3 is built from 15 residues. After removal of 6 bases from V and 1 base from J, the junction contained 4 bases not matched to a gene. In DNA, the CDR3 is TGTGCCAGCAGCGGCAGGGGGCTAACTAATGAAAAACTGTTTTTT. Encoded protein: CASSGRGLTNEKLFF.

At least ten counts were recorded for this clonotype. V gene TRBV11-2 combines with J gene TRBJ2-7; D remains unclear. CDR3 length: 13 residues. Germline CDR1 and CDR2: SGHAT and FQNNGV. Trimming took 4 bases from V and 4 from J, leaving 11 bases between them. This CDR3 is CASSSSTRYEQYF. The CDR3 DNA is TGTGCCAGCAGCTCCTCTACCCGTTACGAGCAGTACTTC.

This clonotype was picked up many times. The chain has TRBV7-9 and TRBJ2-1, with D perhaps matching TRBD2 (5 bases). V was pared by 7 bases and J by 0 bases, with 13 bases between. CDR1 is SEHNR and CDR2 is FQNEAQ in the germline V gene (reference sequence). The CDR3 covers 15 residues. The CDR3 DNA reads as TGTGCCAGCATCCCGAGCGGTCGCTCCTACAATGAGCAGTTCTTC. Protein sequence: CASIPSGRSYNEQFF.

This clonotype was observed many times. The chain has TRBV3-1 and TRBJ1-1; no clear D. The CDR3 runs 15 residues. Trimming removed 5 bases at V and 3 bases at J, with 16 bases between. CDR1 and CDR2 (germline): LGHDT, YNNKEL (reference sequence). CDR3 nucleotides: TGTGCCAGCAGCTTCCGATCCCGCGGGGACACTGAAGCTTTCTTT. This translates into CASSFRSRGDTEAFF.

This clonotype was detected many times. The chain employs TRBV7-2 and TRBJ1-5; D perhaps matches TRBD1 (5 bases). V was trimmed by 3 bases and J by 7 bases, leaving 10 bases between them. The CDR3 covers 13 residues. The germline CDR1 and CDR2 sequences are SGHTA and FQGNSA. CDR3 DNA sequence: TGTGCCAGCAGCTTCCAGGGAACCCAGCCCCAGCATTTT. It translates to CASSFQGTQPQHF.

This clonotype was observed at least ten times. The J gene is TRBJ1-1, the V gene TRBV5-1, with no clear D. Trimming took 1 base from V and 5 from J, leaving 12 bases between them. CDR3 length: 14 amino acids. In germline, CDR1 is SGHRS, CDR2 YFSETQ. CDR3 in amino acids: CASSLMADGTEAFF. The CDR3 DNA follows: TGCGCCAGCAGCTTGATGGCAGATGGAACTGAAGCTTTCTTT.

The CDR3 is CASRIQGNEQYF. CDR3 sequence (DNA): TGTGCCAGCAGGATACAGGGGAACGAGCAGTACTTC. The genes are TRBV28 and TRBJ2-7; TRBD1 matches at 7 bases. V lost 6 bases to trimming and J lost 5 bases; unmatched junction nucleotides: 4. The CDR3 contains 12 residues. Germline CDR1 is MDHEN and CDR2 is SYDVKM.

The J gene is TRBJ1-2, the V gene TRBV29-1; TRBD1 matches 8 bases. The CDR3 sequence is 13 residues long. Trimming at V came to 6 bases and at J to 1 base, leaving 4 bases not matched to a gene. Germline-derived CDR1 and CDR2 are SQVTM and ANQGSEA. The CDR3 region has the DNA TGCAGCGTACAGGGGGGAGATAACTATGGCTACACCTTC. It is translated as CSVQGGDNYGYTF. The full variable domain, with the rest looked up from reference TRBV29-1 and TRBJ1-2, is SAVISQKPSRDICQRGTSLTIQCQVDSQVTMMFWYRQQPGQSLTLIATANQGSEATYESGFVIDKFPISRPNLTFSTLTVSNMSPEDSSIYLCSVQGGDNYGYTFGSGTRLTVV.

This chain links TRBV7-8 with TRBJ2-5; 11 bases match TRBD2. The V gene end was trimmed by 2 bases and the J gene end by 5 bases; junction bases not matched to a gene: 1. Germline V CDR1 and CDR2: SGHVS, FQNEAQ. This CDR3 contains 14 residues. The CDR3 here is CASSLSSGRETQYF. Written as DNA, the CDR3 is TGTGCCAGCAGCTTATCTAGCGGGAGGGAGACCCAGTACTTC.